This entry lists 18 T cell receptor beta chains sequenced from one sample in a study of blood T cell repertoires in COVID-19 (dated by TCRdb to between 2020 and 2021). Receptors were amplified or captured by the immunoSEQ multiplex PCR assay. TCRdb provides this immuneACCESS table in a form limited to in-frame rearrangements. Some clones are lacking; in checked studies, under half of them reflect an unresolved V gene, and why the rest are absent is not known. The sample includes 200,000 to 250,000 clones, with about 84% observed a single time. 4.3% of the sample is taken by the ten largest. The sequenced sample consisted of PBMCs or T cells enriched from blood (not recorded which). The source is a man under 40 with acute COVID-19.

V is TRBV10-3 and J is TRBJ2-3; D is possibly TRBD2 (7 bases). V was pared by 9 bases and J by 3 bases, with 19 bases between. Germline CDR1 reads ENHRY; CDR2 reads SYGVKD. The CDR3 runs to 15 residues. The CDR3 loop is CAIGVRGGLTDTQYF. CDR3 nucleotide sequence: TGTGCCATTGGCGTAAGGGGGGGCCTAACAGATACGCAGTATTTT.

The table lists this clone with a count of one. The V and J genes are TRBV19 and TRBJ2-7; 11 positions match TRBD1. The germline V gene has CDR1 LNHDA and CDR2 SQIVND (reference sequence). The CDR3 sequence is 16 residues long. V was pared by 6 bases and J by 2 bases, with 9 bases of the junction left unmatched. CDR3 loop: CASRPGQGAFPYEQYF. In DNA form, the CDR3 reads TGTGCCAGTAGACCCGGACAGGGGGCCTTCCCCTACGAGCAGTACTTC.

This clone occurred once. The chain carries TRBV30 and TRBJ1-3; D may be TRBD1 (5 bases). The CDR3 consists of 12 residues. Germline lookup yields CDR1 GTSNPN and CDR2 SVGIG (reference sequence). The CDR3 DNA is TGTGGGGGGGTATTAACCGGAAACACCATATATTTT. Its translation: CGGVLTGNTIYF. Filled out from reference TRBV30 and TRBJ1-3, the complete variable domain reads SQTIHQWPATLVQPVGSPLSLECTVEGTSNPNLYWYRQAAGRGLQLLFYSVGIGQISSEVPQNLSASRPQDRQFILSSKKLLLSDSGFYLCGGVLTGNTIYFGEGSWLTVV.

The rearrangement joins TRBV6-1 to TRBJ1-2; D uncertain. CDR3 length equals 13 residues. Deletions cut 1 base from V and 6 bases from J, with 9 bases between. The V gene's germline CDR1 is MNHNS and CDR2 SASEGT. The CDR3 DNA reads TGTGCCAGCAGTGAAGTTACAGTGAATGGCTACACCTTC. Protein product: CASSEVTVNGYTF.

The rearrangement joins TRBV5-1 to TRBJ1-1; no reliable D call. Germline V gives CDR1 SGHRS, CDR2 YFSETQ. V lost 2 bases and J 0 bases, leaving 11 bases between the germline ends. The CDR3 is 15 residues long. CDR3 protein: CASSFSELLNTEAFF. DNA of the CDR3: TGCGCCAGCAGCTTTTCGGAGCTACTGAACACTGAAGCTTTCTTT.

This rearrangement joins TRBV29-1 to TRBJ2-3; 8 bases match TRBD2. The CDR3 spans 13 residues. Germline CDR1 and CDR2: SQVTM and ANQGSEA. With V trimmed by 8 bases and J by 3 bases, 7 bases remained unmatched. CDR3 DNA: TGCAGCTCGAAGCGGGGGCGTACAGATACGCAGTATTTT. Translation gives CSSKRGRTDTQYF.

The chain is built from TRBV9 and TRBJ1-2; maybe TRBD1 (5 bases). The CDR3 has 14 residues. Looked up from germline, CDR1 is SGDLS and CDR2 is YYNGEE. V was clipped by 0 bases and J by 2 bases, with 8 bases between them. The CDR3 is CASSVESGNYGYTF. For the CDR3, the DNA is TGTGCCAGCAGCGTAGAATCAGGGAACTATGGCTACACCTTC.

This chain joins TRBV5-1 and TRBJ1-1, with 7 bases that match TRBD1. CDR3 size: 13 residues. V lost 8 bases to trimming and J lost 4 bases; unmatched junction nucleotides: 8. The germline gives CDR1 SGHRS, CDR2 YFSETQ. CDR3 sequence reads: CARPRDSLTEAFF. The CDR3 DNA sequence: TGCGCCAGGCCCCGGGACAGCCTCACTGAAGCTTTCTTT. The entire variable domain, with the rest obtained from reference TRBV5-1 and TRBJ1-1, is as follows: KAGVTQTPRYLIKTRGQQVTLSCSPISGHRSVSWYQQTPGQGLQFLFEYFSETQRNKGNFPGRFSGRQFSNSRSEMNVSTLELGDSALYLCARPRDSLTEAFFGQGTRLTVV.

V gene TRBV5-1 combines with J gene TRBJ2-7, with D possibly matching TRBD2 (6 bases). CDR3 length equals 19 residues. Trimming pared 3 bases from V and 2 bases from J, leaving 27 bases between. Germline CDR1 and CDR2: SGHRS and YFSETQ. CDR3 protein: CASSSGLLRRGVVAYEQYF. The CDR3 DNA sequence: TGCGCCAGCAGCTCCGGACTACTACGTCGAGGGGTTGTCGCCTACGAGCAGTACTTC. Variable domain in full (rest from reference TRBV5-1 and TRBJ2-7): KAGVTQTPRYLIKTRGQQVTLSCSPISGHRSVSWYQQTPGQGLQFLFEYFSETQRNKGNFPGRFSGRQFSNSRSEMNVSTLELGDSALYLCASSSGLLRRGVVAYEQYFGPGTRLTVT.

This clone occurred once. This rearrangement joins TRBV6-5 to TRBJ1-1; 8 positions match TRBD1. The germline V gene has CDR1 MNHEY and CDR2 SVGAGI. This CDR3 comprises 13 residues. After removal of 6 bases from V and 9 bases from J, the junction contained 9 bases not matched to a gene. The CDR3 nucleotides are TGTGCCAGCAGCTCCGGACAGGGTGTGAAAGCTTTCTTT. Protein sequence: CASSSGQGVKAFF.

The chain joins TRBV6-1 to TRBJ1-2, with a weak D call TRBD1 (6 bases). The CDR3 is made up of 12 amino acids. V lost 3 bases, J lost 10 bases, and 12 bases lay in between. The germline CDR1 and CDR2 sequences are MNHNS and SASEGT. DNA of the CDR3: TGTGCCAGCAGTGAGTGGACAGATTCCTACACCTTC. Its protein product is CASSEWTDSYTF.

The gene calls are TRBV3-1 (or the pseudogene TRBV3-2) and TRBJ1-2; TRBD1 matches at 8 bases. In germline, CDR1 is LGHDT, CDR2 YNNKEL (reference sequence). This CDR3 comprises 16 residues. The trim removed 9 bases at V and 0 bases at J, leaving 12 bases unmatched. The CDR3, as DNA: TGTGCCAGTACCCTTACCTCCAGGGGGCCTAACTATGGCTACACCTTC. Translated: CASTLTSRGPNYGYTF.

V is TRBV2 and J is TRBJ1-4, with a possible D match to TRBD1 (5 bases). The ends were cut back, 6 bases at V and 2 bases at J, with 13 bases in the middle. Germline values: CDR1 SNHLY, CDR2 FYNNEI. The CDR3 runs to 15 residues. The CDR3 sequence: CASREPGTTNEKLFF. CDR3 nucleotides: TGTGCCAGCAGGGAACCGGGGACTACTAATGAAAAACTGTTTTTT.

This rearrangement joins TRBV2 to TRBJ1-2; TRBD1 agrees at 10 bases. V lost 6 bases to trimming and J lost 3 bases; unmatched junction nucleotides: 4. Germline CDR1 and CDR2: SNHLY and FYNNEI. The length of the CDR3 is 14 residues. As DNA, the CDR3 is TGTGCCAGCAGACCCGGGACAGGGGACTATGGCTACACCTTC. Amino acids: CASRPGTGDYGYTF.

A single count supports this clone. The chain carries TRBV3-1 (or the pseudogene TRBV3-2) and TRBJ1-1; perhaps TRBD1 as D (6 bases). Germline values: CDR1 LGHDT, CDR2 YNNKEL (reference sequence). Trimming cost V 4 bases and J 3 bases, with 9 bases left between them. The CDR3 is 13 residues long. The CDR3 nucleotides read TGTGCCAGCAGCCTTCGACAGGACACTGAAGCTTTCTTT. Translating it yields CASSLRQDTEAFF.

This clone was detected only a few times. V is TRBV7-5 and J is TRBJ1-6. TRBV7-5 is labeled a pseudogene. This CDR3 contains 11 residues. In nucleotides, the CDR3 is TGTGTCAGAAGCTGGGAGTCACCCCTCCACTTT. It specifies CVRSWESPLHF.

Here the CDR3 reads CASSESGLNTGELFF. The DNA of the CDR3 is TGTGCCAGCAGTGAATCGGGACTGAACACCGGGGAGCTGTTTTTT. This rearrangement joins TRBV2 to TRBJ2-2, with TRBD2 as a possible D gene (6 bases). This CDR3 is 15 amino acids long. V lost 2 bases and J lost 1, with 8 bases in between. Germline V gene data show CDR1 as SNHLY and CDR2 as FYNNEI.

This clone is a singleton in its sample. The rearrangement joins TRBV11-1 to TRBJ1-1; D ambiguous. CDR3 length equals 14 residues. Trimming left V 5 bases short and J 2 bases short, with 12 bases between. CDR1 and CDR2 (germline): SGHAT, FQDESV (reference sequence). The chain's CDR3 is CASSADTVNTEAFF. The CDR3 bases are TGTGCCAGCAGCGCCGACACAGTTAACACTGAAGCTTTCTTT.